This is a list of T cell receptor beta chains from one sample in a study of early T cells in non-severe SARS-CoV-2 infection. TCRdb re-derived calls from the 5' RACE reads in MiXCR, one entry per CDR3 protein. Among about 76,000 distinct CDR3 sequences listed, over 9.5% were seen once. Sequences were obtained from whole blood. Receptor source: an adult who was a healthcare worker with PCR-confirmed SARS-CoV-2 infection or an uninfected control (not recorded which). The CDR3 runs from the conserved cysteine through the conserved F or W. A D gene is named only where the DNA matches it firmly. Size is omitted from some rows. Given values are once, few, many or a class for expanded clones.

cdr3_nt cdr3_aa j_call d_call clone_size v_call
TGTGCCAGCAGTTACCTGGACACCGGGGAGCTGTTTTTT CASSYLDTGELFF TRBJ2-2 . many TRBV6-2/TRBV6-3
TGTGCCAGCAGCCGAGTGGGGTCTGATGAAAAACTGTTTTTT CASSRVGSDEKLFF TRBJ1-4 . few TRBV28
TGTGCCAGCTCACAGGGGGGCGAGCAGTACTTC CASSQGGEQYF TRBJ2-7 . few TRBV18
TGTGCCAGCAGTCCTCTAGACAGGGCCCACGAGCAGTACTTC CASSPLDRAHEQYF TRBJ2-7 TRBD1 . TRBV28
TGCAGCGTTTCGGGGACTAGCGTCTTCAACGAGCAGTACTTC CSVSGTSVFNEQYF TRBJ2-7 TRBD2 . TRBV29-1
TGTGCCAGCAGCCCGGGACGCCGTATGGACATTCAGTACTTC CASSPGRRMDIQYF TRBJ2-4 . few TRBV5-6
TGTGCCAGCAGTGAAGGGCGGGGGGAAGCTTTCTTT CASSEGRGEAFF TRBJ1-1 . many TRBV2
TGTGCCAGCAGCCCCGGGGTGGCGGGAGGCCCCTACGAGCAGTACTTC CASSPGVAGGPYEQYF TRBJ2-7 TRBD2 many TRBV7-2
TGCGCCAGCAGTCAATCGGGGGACAGCCCGGAGAAGGAGCAGTTCTTC CASSQSGDSPEKEQFF TRBJ2-1 TRBD1 few TRBV23-1
TGTGCCAGCAAGGGACGGGCTCAGCCCCAGCATTTT CASKGRAQPQHF TRBJ1-5 . few TRBV19
TGTGCCAGCAGTGTACGGATCTACGAGCAGTACTTC CASSVRIYEQYF TRBJ2-7 . . TRBV28
TGCGCCAGCAGGGGTGGTGGAGAAGAGACCCAGTACTTC CASRGGGEETQYF TRBJ2-5 . few TRBV5-1
TGTGCCAGCAGTTTAGGAGATACGCAGTATTTT CASSLGDTQYF TRBJ2-3 . many TRBV5-1
TGTGCCAGCTCACCCGCCGCTGGGGGTCAAAATGAGCAGTTCTTC CASSPAAGGQNEQFF TRBJ2-1 . many TRBV18
TGCGCCAGCAGCCGGGACAGGGTCGACGAGCAGTACTTC CASSRDRVDEQYF TRBJ2-7 TRBD1 . TRBV5-1
TGTGCCAGCAGCCGCGGGGACCCGAACACCGGGGAGCTGTTTTTT CASSRGDPNTGELFF TRBJ2-2 . . TRBV11-3
TGTGCCAGCAGCCGCACGGGACGACCGTACGAGCAGTACTTC CASSRTGRPYEQYF TRBJ2-7 . few TRBV13
TGTGCCAGCAGCCGGGGAGGAGGATCAGCTAACTATGGCTACACCTTC CASSRGGGSANYGYTF TRBJ1-2 . . TRBV5-5
TGCGCCAGCAGCTTGTCCGGGACAGTTTTTCAAGAGACCCAGTACTTC CASSLSGTVFQETQYF TRBJ2-5 TRBD1 . TRBV5-1
TGTGCCTGGAGTCTGACAGGATCCACAGATACGCAGTATTTT CAWSLTGSTDTQYF TRBJ2-3 . many TRBV30
TGTGCCAGTGGTTTCCTTCTGGACAATGAGCAGTTCTTC CASGFLLDNEQFF TRBJ2-1 . . TRBV19
TGTGCCAGCAGTACAGGGGCCAACTATGGCTACACCTTC CASSTGANYGYTF TRBJ1-2 TRBD1 many TRBV27
TGTGCCAGCAGCTTAACCGGGACTAGCGTTACCTACGAGCAGTACTTC CASSLTGTSVTYEQYF TRBJ2-7 TRBD2 few TRBV7-2
TGTGCCAGCAGTACTCAGGTCCGGCGGGACCTAAGGGAAGCTTTCTTT CASSTQVRRDLREAFF TRBJ1-1 . few TRBV6-2/TRBV6-3
TGTGCCAGCAGTTACGGGGTAGGGAACTCCTACGAGCAGTACTTC CASSYGVGNSYEQYF TRBJ2-7 . . TRBV6-5
TGTGCCACCAGTGATATAGCGGGAGACGCGACAGATACGCAGTATTTT CATSDIAGDATDTQYF TRBJ2-3 TRBD2 few TRBV24-1
TGTGCCAGCAGCTCCGGTCGGCCGGAGCACACTGAAGCTTTCTTT CASSSGRPEHTEAFF TRBJ1-1 . . TRBV5-4
TGTGCCAGCATCACTAGGGGGGGAGGTGGCTATGGCTACACCTTC CASITRGGGGYGYTF TRBJ1-2 . few TRBV6-5
TGTGCCAGCTCACCGAGGGACCCGGCCTCTGGAAACACCATATATTTT CASSPRDPASGNTIYF TRBJ1-3 . . TRBV18
TGCAGTGCTAGAGATCCGGCGGGAGGGCCGGGGGATGAGCAGTTCTTC CSARDPAGGPGDEQFF TRBJ2-1 TRBD2 few TRBV20-1
TGTGCCAGCTCACCTAGGGACAGACCATCCTACGAGCAGTACTTC CASSPRDRPSYEQYF TRBJ2-7 TRBD1 few TRBV18
TGTGCCAGCAGCTTAAGCGAAAAACTGTTTTTT CASSLSEKLFF TRBJ1-4 . many TRBV7-8
TGCAGCGTTGAAGATGGGGGGCGAGCGGAGGGGCCCTACAATGAGCAGTTCTTC CSVEDGGRAEGPYNEQFF TRBJ2-1 . . TRBV29-1
TGTGCCAGCAGTCCCGAAGGCGGGGCAAGAGCTTTCTTT CASSPEGGARAFF TRBJ1-1 . many TRBV6-6
TGCGCCAGCAGCTTGGTGGGGAAAACTGAAGCTTCCTTT CASSLVGKTEASF TRBJ1-1 . . TRBV5-1
TGTGCCAGCAGTTTAGCGGGAAGATCGTACGAGCAGTACTTC CASSLAGRSYEQYF TRBJ2-7 . few TRBV28
TGTGCCAGCAGCGGGGAGACCCCAGGGGGAGAGACCCAGTACTTC CASSGETPGGETQYF TRBJ2-5 TRBD1 . TRBV7-9
TGTGCCAGCAGTTTATCCAGCAGGGTTGGCTACACCTTC CASSLSSRVGYTF TRBJ1-2 . . TRBV12-3/TRBV12-4
TGTGCCAGCAGCTTACTAGCGGGAGATCTAAACGAGCAGTACTTC CASSLLAGDLNEQYF TRBJ2-7 TRBD2 . TRBV11-2
TGCAGCGTTGAATCCAGCGGGAGGTACTTC CSVESSGRYF TRBJ2-7 TRBD2 few TRBV29-1
TGCAGCGTTGATGGTAGCGGGTTTCAAGAGACCCAGTACTTC CSVDGSGFQETQYF TRBJ2-5 TRBD2 . TRBV29-1
TGTGCCAGCAGTTTACCCATCGGAGAGGCTCTCTATAACACTGAAGCTTTCTTT CASSLPIGEALYNTEAFF TRBJ1-1 . few TRBV28
TGTGCCAGCACTATAGGAGGGACTAGCTCACTCGAGCAGTACTTC CASTIGGTSSLEQYF TRBJ2-7 TRBD2 many TRBV12-3/TRBV12-4
TGTGCCAGCAGCCCCCAGGGGGGCCCGGGGCAGCCCCAGCATTTT CASSPQGGPGQPQHF TRBJ1-5 TRBD1 many TRBV7-8
TGTGCCAGCAGCTTAATTCGTGGCTACACCTTC CASSLIRGYTF TRBJ1-2 . . TRBV7-3
TGCGCCAGCAGCCAAGATAAAGTGGGCCCAGCAGATACGCAGTATTTT CASSQDKVGPADTQYF TRBJ2-3 . . TRBV4-1
TGTGCCAGCAGTGCGCAGGGATACGAGCAGTACTTC CASSAQGYEQYF TRBJ2-7 . many TRBV2
TGTGCCAGCAGTTACAGGGGGGGGATTAACACTGAAGCTTTCTTT CASSYRGGINTEAFF TRBJ1-1 . many TRBV6-2/TRBV6-3
TGTGCCATCAGTGAGTCGGGGGGCCAAGAGACCCAGTACTTC CAISESGGQETQYF TRBJ2-5 . . TRBV10-3
TGTGCCAGCAGCCCGTTGGTAGCGGGGGCCCAAGAGACCCAGTACTTC CASSPLVAGAQETQYF TRBJ2-5 TRBD2 . TRBV7-7
TGTGCCACCAGTGACCCGACGGGGCGTAATGAAAAACTGTTTTTT CATSDPTGRNEKLFF TRBJ1-4 . . TRBV24-1
TGCAGTGCTAGATCTAGACTAGCGGCGCAAGAGACCCAGTACTTC CSARSRLAAQETQYF TRBJ2-5 TRBD2 many TRBV20-1
TGTGCCAGCAGCTCCCAGGCGGGAGGATGGACCGGGGAGCTGTTTTTT CASSSQAGGWTGELFF TRBJ2-2 TRBD2 few TRBV7-9
TGTGCCAGCAGCCAAGGCGGAGGGGGCTACACCTTC CASSQGGGGYTF TRBJ1-2 . . TRBV3-1
TGTGCCACCAGCAGAGACAGCGGGAGCAAAACCGGGGAGCTGTTTTTT CATSRDSGSKTGELFF TRBJ2-2 TRBD2 few TRBV15
TGTGCCAGCAGCCGCCCGGGCGCTACCTACAATGAGCAGTTCTTC CASSRPGATYNEQFF TRBJ2-1 . few TRBV4-2
TGTGCCAGCAGTTTAGCAGGGGGCTTTTACAATGAGCAGTTCTTC CASSLAGGFYNEQFF TRBJ2-1 TRBD1 few TRBV27
TGTGCCAGCAGTTTGATCTACGAGCAGTACTTC CASSLIYEQYF TRBJ2-7 . many TRBV6-6